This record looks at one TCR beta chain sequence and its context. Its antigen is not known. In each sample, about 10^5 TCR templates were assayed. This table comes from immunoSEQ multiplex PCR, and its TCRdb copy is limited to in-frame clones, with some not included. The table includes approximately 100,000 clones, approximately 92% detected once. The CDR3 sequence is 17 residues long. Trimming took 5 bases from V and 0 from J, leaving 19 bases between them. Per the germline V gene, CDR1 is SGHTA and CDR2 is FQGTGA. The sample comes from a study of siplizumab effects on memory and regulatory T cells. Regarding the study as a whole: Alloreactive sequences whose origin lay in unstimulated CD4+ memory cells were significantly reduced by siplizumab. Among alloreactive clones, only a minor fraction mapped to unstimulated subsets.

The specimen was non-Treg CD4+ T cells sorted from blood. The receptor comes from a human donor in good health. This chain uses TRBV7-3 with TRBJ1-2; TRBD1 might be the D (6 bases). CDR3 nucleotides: TGTGCCAGCAGCCCTACGGGGGACACCCCAGCTAACTATGGCTACACCTTC. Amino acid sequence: CASSPTGDTPANYGYTF.